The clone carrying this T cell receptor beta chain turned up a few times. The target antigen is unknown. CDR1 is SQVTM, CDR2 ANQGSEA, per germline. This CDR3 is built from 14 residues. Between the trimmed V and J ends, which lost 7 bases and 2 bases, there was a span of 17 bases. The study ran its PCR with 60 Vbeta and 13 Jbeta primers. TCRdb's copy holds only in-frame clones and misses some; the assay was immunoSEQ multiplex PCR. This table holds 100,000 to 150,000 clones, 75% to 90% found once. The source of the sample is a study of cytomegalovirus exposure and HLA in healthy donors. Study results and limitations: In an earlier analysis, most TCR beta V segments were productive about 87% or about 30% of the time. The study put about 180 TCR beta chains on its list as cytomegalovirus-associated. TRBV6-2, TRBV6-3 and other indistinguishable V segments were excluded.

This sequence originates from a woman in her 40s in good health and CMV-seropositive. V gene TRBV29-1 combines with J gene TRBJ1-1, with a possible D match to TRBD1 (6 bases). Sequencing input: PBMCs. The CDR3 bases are TGCAGCGCCCTAGGGGCGGGGGGCAACACTGAAGCTTTCTTT. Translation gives CSALGAGGNTEAFF.